These 25 T cell receptor beta chains were sequenced from one sample in a study of T cells after yellow fever vaccination. TCRdb re-analysed the 5' RACE reads in MiXCR, keeping a single row per CDR3 protein. The sample records about 400,000 distinct CDR3 sequences, 6.2% being singletons. The source material was PBMCs, sampled 5 days after the yellow fever booster vaccination. Receptor source: a man under 40 who received the YFV17D yellow fever vaccine.

Points on this clonotype: A read error may produce the germline difference seen at one junction end. This chain uses TRBV20-1 with TRBJ2-1; 9 bases line up with TRBD2. This CDR3 spans 17 amino acids. Per the germline V gene, CDR1 is DFQATT and CDR2 is SNEGSKA (reference sequence). The CDR3 loop is CCASRRASGNAYNEQFF. DNA of the CDR3: TGCTGTGCTAGTCGTCGTGCTAGCGGGAACGCCTACAATGAGCAGTTCTTC.

Ten or more counts support this clonotype. CDR3 residues: CASSRPGGSSGNEQFF. In DNA, the CDR3 is TGTGCCAGCAGTCGCCCAGGGGGCTCTTCCGGCAATGAGCAGTTCTTC. The chain joins TRBV12-3 or TRBV12-4 to TRBJ2-1; 8 nucleotides match TRBD1. Losses at the gene ends were 5 bases for V and 6 bases for J; bases not matched to a gene: 12. The CDR3 covers 16 residues.

In this sample, this clonotype turned up many times. The V and J genes are TRBV4-2 and TRBJ2-5, with a possible D match to TRBD2 (5 bases). Germline CDR1 and CDR2: LGHNA and YNFKEQ. The CDR3 has 14 residues. V was trimmed by 8 bases and J by 1 base, leaving 14 bases between them. The CDR3: CASSPEGPQETQYF. The CDR3 DNA follows: TGTGCCAGCTCTCCCGAGGGCCCCCAAGAGACCCAGTACTTC.

This clonotype was detected ten times or more. Written as DNA, the CDR3 is TGTGCCAGCAGTTTAGCGGGGGCCAGCGCGACCCAGTACTTC. Its protein is CASSLAGASATQYF. V usage is TRBV12-3 or TRBV12-4 and J usage is TRBJ2-5; weak D call: TRBD1 (6 bases). The CDR3 is made up of 14 amino acids. Trimming took 0 bases from V and 7 from J, leaving 12 bases between them.

The chain carries TRBV20-1 and TRBJ2-3; D is uncertain. V was trimmed by 0 bases and J by 5 bases, leaving 9 bases between them. CDR3 length: 13 amino acids. Germline V CDR1 and CDR2: DFQATT, SNEGSKA (reference sequence). The CDR3 loop reads CSARDPWGDTQYF. The CDR3 DNA sequence: TGCAGTGCTAGAGATCCTTGGGGAGATACGCAGTATTTT.

This clonotype was counted many times. V gene TRBV7-8 combines with J gene TRBJ2-3; possibly TRBD1 for D (7 bases). V lost 4 bases and J 1 base, leaving 12 bases between the germline ends. Germline V CDR1 and CDR2: SGHVS, FQNEAQ. There are 15 residues in the CDR3. The CDR3: CASSSRGVGTDTQYF. The DNA for the CDR3 is TGTGCCAGCAGCTCCAGGGGGGTAGGCACAGATACGCAGTATTTT.

This clonotype was seen more than once but under ten times. This chain joins TRBV12-3 or TRBV12-4 and TRBJ2-5; the D gene is possibly TRBD1 (6 bases). This CDR3 region has 15 residues. The V gene lost 1 base and the J gene lost 4 bases, with 13 bases spanning the gap. CDR3 in DNA: TGTGCCAGCAGTTTAGTATACCCAGGGGTAGAGACCCAGTACTTC. This translates into CASSLVYPGVETQYF.

This clonotype occurred many times. The junction and the germline gene differ at one end; a read error may be behind it. This chain joins TRBV28 and TRBJ2-7; TRBD1 matches at 8 bases. Germline loops: CDR1 MDHEN, CDR2 SYDVKM. This CDR3 comprises 11 residues. This chain's CDR3 is CASNSLGQVSF. The CDR3 coding sequence is TGTGCCAGCAACTCTCTGGGACAGGTATCCTTC.

This clonotype was detected ten times or more. The CDR3 loop is CASSLADTDTQYF. The CDR3 bases are TGTGCCAGCAGTTTAGCCGACACAGATACGCAGTATTTT. This chain links TRBV28 with TRBJ2-3; no firm D call. The germline gives CDR1 MDHEN, CDR2 SYDVKM. The CDR3 has 13 residues. V lost 2 bases to trimming and J lost 2 bases, with 5 bases between them.

This chain links TRBV18 with TRBJ2-7, with 10 bases lining up with TRBD2. V trimming: 0 bases; J trimming: 7 bases; junction bases outside the gene matches: 6. The germline CDR1 and CDR2 sequences are KGHSH and LQKENI. The CDR3 runs to 15 residues. Here the CDR3 DNA reads TGTGCCAGCTCACCACCACTAGCGGGAAGAGGGGAGCAGTACTTC. As protein: CASSPPLAGRGEQYF.

This clonotype was detected a few times. The chain couples TRBV19 to TRBJ2-1, with D tentatively TRBD1 (6 bases). The CDR3 has 14 amino acids. Germline-derived CDR1 and CDR2 are LNHDA and SQIVND (reference sequence). Trimming stripped 7 bases from V and 4 bases from J, with 14 bases between. CDR3 nucleotides: TGTGCCAGTAATAGGCAGGGGAGATACAATGAGCAGTTCTTC. It translates to CASNRQGRYNEQFF.

This clonotype occurred a few times. The V call is TRBV7-2, the J call TRBJ2-7; a possible D gene is TRBD2 (6 bases). Germline CDR1 and CDR2: SGHTA and FQGNSA. The V gene lost 5 bases and the J gene lost 7 bases, with 15 bases spanning the gap. The CDR3 is 13 amino acids. The CDR3 coding sequence is TGTGCCAGCAGCCCCGGGACTTTTTCTGAGCAGTACTTC. Protein sequence: CASSPGTFSEQYF.

The sample holds many counts of this clonotype. The chain has TRBV5-1 and TRBJ2-5, with 8 positions matching TRBD2. V lost 4 bases and J lost 4; bases outside the gene matches: 9. Germline assignment: CDR1 SGHRS and CDR2 YFSETQ. The CDR3 totals 15 residues. CDR3 loop: CASSILAVRGETQYF. The CDR3 DNA follows: TGCGCCAGCAGCATACTAGCGGTGAGGGGAGAGACCCAGTACTTC. The complete variable domain, with remaining parts taken from reference TRBV5-1 and TRBJ2-5, reads KAGVTQTPRYLIKTRGQQVTLSCSPISGHRSVSWYQQTPGQGLQFLFEYFSETQRNKGNFPGRFSGRQFSNSRSEMNVSTLELGDSALYLCASSILAVRGETQYFGPGTRLLVL.

This clonotype was observed at least ten times. The chain joins TRBV7-2 to TRBJ2-2; TRBD1 might be the D (5 bases). The germline V gene has CDR1 SGHTA and CDR2 FQGNSA. Trimming left V 1 base short and J 0 bases short, with 6 bases between. There are 15 residues in the CDR3. The CDR3 region has the DNA TGTGCCAGCAGCTTAGGCAGGGCGAACACCGGGGAGCTGTTTTTT. It translates to CASSLGRANTGELFF. Together with reference TRBV7-2 and TRBJ2-2, the CDR3 gives the full variable domain: GAGVSQSPSNKVTEKGKDVELRCDPISGHTALYWYRQSLGQGLEFLIYFQGNSAPDKSGLPSDRFSAERTGGSVSTLTIQRTQQEDSAVYLCASSLGRANTGELFFGEGSRLTVL.

This clonotype came up many times. V is TRBV11-3 and J is TRBJ2-1; 10 nucleotides match TRBD2. Trimming cost V 3 bases and J 8 bases; bases outside gene matches: 7. The CDR3 runs to 15 residues. Germline V gives CDR1 SGHNT, CDR2 YENEEA. The CDR3 DNA sequence: TGTGCCAGCAGCTTGTCGTCTAGCGGGAGTTATGAGCAGTTCTTC. Its protein is CASSLSSSGSYEQFF.

This clonotype was counted only a few times. The rearrangement uses TRBV7-8 and TRBJ1-1, with D unclear. Germline V gives CDR1 SGHVS, CDR2 FQNEAQ. The CDR3 is 12 amino acids. Between the trimmed V and J ends, which lost 5 bases and 5 bases, there was a span of 9 bases. The CDR3 bases are TGTGCCAGCAGCCCTAAAAGGACTGAAGCTTTCTTT. This gives the protein CASSPKRTEAFF.

In this sample, this clonotype turned up a few times. The chain links TRBV18 to TRBJ2-1, with 11 bases identical to TRBD2. With V trimmed by 5 bases and J by 8 bases, 8 bases remained unmatched. CDR1 is KGHSH, CDR2 LQKENI, per germline. The length of the CDR3 is 15 residues. The CDR3 loop is CASSYGTSGRHEQFF. For the CDR3, the DNA is TGTGCCAGCTCATATGGGACTAGCGGACGGCATGAGCAGTTCTTC.

Only a few counts were recorded for this clonotype. The CDR3 nucleotides read TGTGCCAGCAGCTTATACGGGAGCGGGAACCAAGAGACCCAGTACTTC. This codes for CASSLYGSGNQETQYF. The chain uses TRBV11-1 and TRBJ2-5, with 7 bases fitting TRBD2. This CDR3 is built from 16 residues. The germline V gene encodes CDR1 SGHAT and CDR2 FQDESV (reference sequence). The ends lost 2 bases at V and 0 bases at J; junction bases unmatched: 6.

At least ten counts were recorded for this clonotype. The chain combines TRBV12-3 or TRBV12-4 with TRBJ1-3; 8 positions match TRBD1. This CDR3 spans 13 amino acids. Trimming cost V 8 bases and J 2 bases; bases outside gene matches: 2. In nucleotides, the CDR3 is TGTGCCAGCGACAGGGGAACTGGAAACACCATATATTTT. Amino acids: CASDRGTGNTIYF.

This chain uses TRBV7-2 with TRBJ2-7; D unclear. Germline CDR1 SGHTA, CDR2 FQGNSA. The length of the CDR3 is 14 residues. V dropped 5 bases and J dropped 2 bases, with 13 bases sitting between them. CDR3 residues: CASSADSQTYEQYF. The CDR3 coding sequence is TGTGCCAGCAGCGCCGACTCTCAAACCTACGAGCAGTACTTC.

This clonotype was picked up a small number of times. V is TRBV4-3 and J is TRBJ2-1; 10 bases fit TRBD2. V shed 2 bases, J shed 4 bases, and the junction held 5 bases outside the gene matches. The CDR3 is made up of 16 amino acids. Germline loops: CDR1 LGHNA, CDR2 YSLEER. The CDR3 here is CASSQLGLAVYNEQFF. The CDR3 nucleotides read TGCGCCAGCAGCCAACTCGGACTAGCGGTTTACAATGAGCAGTTCTTC.

This clonotype has a count of ten or more. The rearrangement uses TRBV28 and TRBJ1-2; TRBD1 aligns across 11 bases. The junction had 9 bases not matched to a gene; V was cut back by 5 bases and J by 4 bases. CDR3 size: 16 residues. Germline loops: CDR1 MDHEN, CDR2 SYDVKM. This CDR3 reads CASSERTGGDRYGYTF. The CDR3 DNA follows: TGTGCCAGCAGTGAGCGGACAGGGGGCGATCGCTATGGCTACACCTTC.

This sequence joins TRBV27 and TRBJ2-4, with D uncertain. CDR3 length: 16 amino acids. V was cut by 6 bases and J by 0 bases, with 15 bases left in between. CDR1 is MNHEY, CDR2 SMNVEV, per germline (reference sequence). Here the CDR3 reads CASRQSRTLAKNIQYF. CDR3 nucleotide sequence: TGTGCCAGCAGACAGTCTCGAACTCTAGCCAAAAACATTCAGTACTTC.

This clonotype was detected only a few times. This chain uses TRBV20-1 with TRBJ2-7; 8 bases align to TRBD1. The CDR3 extends over 17 amino acids. After removal of 7 bases from V and 1 base from J, the junction contained 18 bases not matched to a gene. Germline CDR1 reads DFQATT; CDR2 reads SNEGSKA (reference sequence). CDR3 region: CSGRRDRTGTGSYEQYF. The CDR3 nucleotides are TGCAGTGGACGCCGGGACAGGACGGGGACAGGTTCCTACGAGCAGTACTTC.

This chain joins TRBV6-2 or TRBV6-3 and TRBJ1-1; a weak D match, TRBD1 (6 bases). Germline CDR1 MNHEY, CDR2 SVGEGT. Deletions cut 0 bases from V and 0 bases from J, with 11 bases between. This CDR3 has 16 residues. The CDR3 DNA follows: TGTGCCAGCAGTTACTCCGGTTGGGGGCTGAACACTGAAGCTTTCTTT. This translates into CASSYSGWGLNTEAFF.